A single sample gave rise to the 10 T cell receptor beta chains below, sequenced in a study of blood T cell repertoires in COVID-19. Only in-frame clones appear in the TCRdb table, and some are missing; sequencing was by immunoSEQ multiplex PCR. The data show approximately 54,000 clones, 90% to 95% seen once. The sample comprised peripheral blood. These receptors all come from a man between 50 and 59 years old with acute or convalescent COVID-19.

The chain uses TRBV6-6 and TRBJ2-3, with TRBD2 identical over 7 bases. The CDR3 contains 16 residues. Germline CDR1 reads MNHNY; CDR2 reads SVGAGI (reference sequence). V lost 0 bases and J lost 6; bases outside the gene matches: 9. The CDR3 here is CASSYSKGGRGDTQYF. The CDR3 coding sequence is TGTGCCAGCAGTTACTCGAAGGGCGGGAGAGGGGATACGCAGTATTTT.

The chain employs TRBV7-8 and TRBJ1-1; a possible D gene is TRBD1 (5 bases). The CDR3 is 14 residues long. The V end was cut by 7 bases, the J end by 11 bases, with 23 bases between. CDR1 and CDR2 from the germline V gene are SGHVS and FQNEAQ. CDR3 nucleotides: TGTGCCAGCATCACGAACGGGCAGGGCTCAGTGGCTTTCTTT. It yields the protein CASITNGQGSVAFF.

The V gene is TRBV18, the J gene TRBJ2-5, with a possible D match to TRBD2 (6 bases). This CDR3 is built from 13 residues. CDR1 is KGHSH, CDR2 LQKENI, per germline. Trimming shortened V by 6 bases and J by 3 bases, and 11 bases separated the two germline ends. The CDR3 sequence: CASSAGGEETQYF. The DNA for the CDR3 is TGTGCCAGCTCCGCAGGCGGGGAAGAGACCCAGTACTTC. Full variable domain (outside the CDR3, taken from reference TRBV18 and TRBJ2-5): NAGVMQNPRHLVRRRGQEARLRCSPMKGHSHVYWYRQLPEEGLKFMVYLQKENIIDESGMPKERFSAEFPKEGPSILRIQQVVRGDSAAYFCASSAGGEETQYFGPGTRLLVL.

The genes are TRBV7-2 and TRBJ2-7, with TRBD2 identical over 10 bases. With 5 bases clipped from V and 6 bases from J, the junction kept 10 bases outside the gene matches. CDR1 and CDR2 (germline): SGHTA, FQGNSA. CDR3 length equals 15 residues. The CDR3 region has the DNA TGTGCCAGCAGCCCCCAAGCGGGGGGGGGTTCCGAGCAGTACTTC. Its protein product is CASSPQAGGGSEQYF. Drawing the rest from reference TRBV7-2 and TRBJ2-7, the complete variable domain is GAGVSQSPSNKVTEKGKDVELRCDPISGHTALYWYRQSLGQGLEFLIYFQGNSAPDKSGLPSDRFSAERTGGSVSTLTIQRTQQEDSAVYLCASSPQAGGGSEQYFGPGTRLTVT.

V and J are TRBV7-2 and TRBJ2-5, with 8 nucleotides matching TRBD1. Losses at the gene ends were 7 bases for V and 1 base for J; bases not matched to a gene: 5. The germline V gene encodes CDR1 SGHTA and CDR2 FQGNSA. This CDR3 has 14 amino acids. The DNA for the CDR3 is TGTGCCAGCACCACAGGGGGTAGCCAAGAGACCCAGTACTTC. This translates into CASTTGGSQETQYF.

The rearrangement uses TRBV7-2 and TRBJ2-1; the match to TRBD2 covers 14 bases. The V and J ends lost 1 base and 8 bases, in that order; junction bases with no gene match: 4. The germline gives CDR1 SGHTA, CDR2 FQGNSA. The CDR3 sequence is 16 residues long. DNA for the CDR3: TGTGCCAGCAGCTTAGGGGGACTAGCGGGAGTAGATGAGCAGTTCTTC. Encoded protein: CASSLGGLAGVDEQFF.

The rearrangement uses TRBV25-1 and TRBJ1-1; 7 nucleotides agree with TRBD1. With V trimmed by 2 bases and J by 8 bases, 5 bases remained unmatched. Germline V gene data show CDR1 as MGHDK and CDR2 as SYGVNS. CDR3 length equals 13 residues. DNA of the CDR3: TGTGCCAGCAGTGAACCGGCCAGGGGGGAAGCTTTCTTT. Translated, it gives CASSEPARGEAFF.

The chain has TRBV5-6 and TRBJ1-2; 8 positions match TRBD1. Unmatched junction bases numbered 7, after V lost 1 base and J lost 5 bases. Germline lookup yields CDR1 SGHDT and CDR2 YYEEEE. The CDR3 loop spans 15 amino acids. CDR3 sequence: CASSLPRQGRYGYTF. DNA for the CDR3: TGTGCCAGCAGCTTGCCCCGACAGGGGAGGTATGGCTACACCTTC.

J is TRBJ2-1 and V is TRBV7-8, with D maybe TRBD2 (5 bases). Germline CDR1 SGHVS, CDR2 FQNEAQ. The V end lost 4 bases, the J end lost 7 bases, and 17 bases lay between the germline ends. The CDR3 contains 15 residues. In DNA, the CDR3 is TGTGCCAGCAGCTCTTGGACTCTAGGGATAAATGAGCAGTTCTTC. Translating it yields CASSSWTLGINEQFF.

This clone was recorded a few times. The chain uses TRBV24-1 and TRBJ1-4, with TRBD1 matching over 11 bases. The germline V gene encodes CDR1 KGHDR and CDR2 SFDVKD. The length of the CDR3 is 18 residues. The junction had 9 bases not matched to a gene; V was cut back by 2 bases and J by 5 bases. The CDR3 DNA reads as TGTGCCACCAGTGATTCCCCAGGACAGGGGGCCGACAATGAAAAACTGTTTTTT. As protein: CATSDSPGQGADNEKLFF.